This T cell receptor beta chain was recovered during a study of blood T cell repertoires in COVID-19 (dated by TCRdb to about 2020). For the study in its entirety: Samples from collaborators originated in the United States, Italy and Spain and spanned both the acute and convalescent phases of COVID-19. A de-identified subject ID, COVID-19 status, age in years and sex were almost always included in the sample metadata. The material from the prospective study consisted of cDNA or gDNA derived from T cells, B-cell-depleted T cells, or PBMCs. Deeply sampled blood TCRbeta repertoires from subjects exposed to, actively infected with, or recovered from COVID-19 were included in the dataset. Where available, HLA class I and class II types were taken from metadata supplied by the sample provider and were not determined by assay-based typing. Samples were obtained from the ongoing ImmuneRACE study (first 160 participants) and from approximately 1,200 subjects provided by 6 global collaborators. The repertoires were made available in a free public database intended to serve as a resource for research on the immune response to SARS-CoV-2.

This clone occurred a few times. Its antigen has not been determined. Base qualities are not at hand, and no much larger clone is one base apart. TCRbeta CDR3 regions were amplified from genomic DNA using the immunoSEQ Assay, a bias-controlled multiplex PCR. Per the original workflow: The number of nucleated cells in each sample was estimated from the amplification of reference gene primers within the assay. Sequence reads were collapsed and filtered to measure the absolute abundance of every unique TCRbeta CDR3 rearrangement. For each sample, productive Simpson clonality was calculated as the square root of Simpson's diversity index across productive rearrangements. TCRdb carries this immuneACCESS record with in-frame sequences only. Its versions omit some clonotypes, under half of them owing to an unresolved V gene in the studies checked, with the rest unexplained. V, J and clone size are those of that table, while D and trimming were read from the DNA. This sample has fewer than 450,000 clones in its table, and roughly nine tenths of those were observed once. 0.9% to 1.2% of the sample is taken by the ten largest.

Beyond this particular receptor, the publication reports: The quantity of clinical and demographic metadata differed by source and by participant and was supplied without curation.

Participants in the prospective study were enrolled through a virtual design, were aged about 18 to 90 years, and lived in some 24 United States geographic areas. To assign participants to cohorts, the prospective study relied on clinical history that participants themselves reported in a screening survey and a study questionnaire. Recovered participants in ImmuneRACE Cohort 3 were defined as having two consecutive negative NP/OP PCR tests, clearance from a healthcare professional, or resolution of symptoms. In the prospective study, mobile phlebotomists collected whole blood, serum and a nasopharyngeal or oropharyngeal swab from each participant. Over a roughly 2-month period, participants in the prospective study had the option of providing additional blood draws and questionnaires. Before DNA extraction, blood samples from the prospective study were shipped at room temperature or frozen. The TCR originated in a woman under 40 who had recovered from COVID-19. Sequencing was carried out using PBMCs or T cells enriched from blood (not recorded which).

The nucleotide sequence is TGTGCCACCAGCTCCTTGTGGGCAGGGGCGAAAAGCAATCAGCCCCAGCATTTT. This sequence encodes CATSSLWAGAKSNQPQHF. The receptor chain draws on TRBV15 and TRBJ1-5; the D gene is perhaps TRBD1, from 6 matching bases. V gives up 5 bases and J gives up 1 base, and the segment between their germline ends measures 21 bases. From the germline V gene (reference sequence), CDR1 is LNHNV and CDR2 is YYDKDF. The CDR3, from cysteine to phenylalanine, totals 18 residues. Only CDR3 DNA remains: 54 bases, in frame from the first base.